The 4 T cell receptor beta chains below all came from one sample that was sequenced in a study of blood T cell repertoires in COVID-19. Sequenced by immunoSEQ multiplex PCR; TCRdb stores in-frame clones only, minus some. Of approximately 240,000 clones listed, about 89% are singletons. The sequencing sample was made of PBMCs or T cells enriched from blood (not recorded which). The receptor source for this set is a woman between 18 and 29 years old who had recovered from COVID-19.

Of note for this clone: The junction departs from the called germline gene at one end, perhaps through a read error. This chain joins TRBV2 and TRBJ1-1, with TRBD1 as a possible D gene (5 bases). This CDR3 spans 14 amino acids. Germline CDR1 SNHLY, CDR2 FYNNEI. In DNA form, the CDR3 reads TGTGCCAGCAGTGAAACGACCGTTGGGACTGGAGCTTTCTTT. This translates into CASSETTVGTGAFF.

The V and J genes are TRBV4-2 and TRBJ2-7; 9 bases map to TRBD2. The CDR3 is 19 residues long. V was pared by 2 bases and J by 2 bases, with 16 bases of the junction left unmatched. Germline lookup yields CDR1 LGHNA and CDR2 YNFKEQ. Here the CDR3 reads CASSQQDSPGASGTYEQYF. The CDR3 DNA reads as TGTGCCAGCAGCCAACAAGATTCCCCTGGGGCTAGCGGGACCTACGAGCAGTACTTC.

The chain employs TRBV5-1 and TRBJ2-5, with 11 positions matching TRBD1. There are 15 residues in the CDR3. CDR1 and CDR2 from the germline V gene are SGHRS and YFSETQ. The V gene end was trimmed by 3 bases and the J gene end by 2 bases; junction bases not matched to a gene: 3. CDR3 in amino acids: CASSWDRGTQETQYF. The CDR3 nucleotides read TGCGCCAGCAGCTGGGACAGGGGGACACAAGAGACCCAGTACTTC.

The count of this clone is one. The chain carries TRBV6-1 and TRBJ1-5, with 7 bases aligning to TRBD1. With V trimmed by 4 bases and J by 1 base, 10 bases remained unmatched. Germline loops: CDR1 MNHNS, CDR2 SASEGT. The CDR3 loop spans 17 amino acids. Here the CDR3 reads CASSAGLWTGSNQPQHF. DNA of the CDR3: TGTGCCAGCAGTGCAGGACTCTGGACAGGAAGCAATCAGCCCCAGCATTTT.